This T cell receptor beta chain was recovered during a study of T cell responses to AZD1222 COVID-19 vaccine. Study results and limitations: Researchers report vaccine-associated CD4 TCRs spanning spike, with dominance at 160-218 and 743-854. The sample set comprised mostly white British donors with more females, and clonal diversity was possibly underestimated. There were repertoire samples only from the period after the peak T cell response.

Profiling relied on immunoSEQ multiplex PCR, and the TCRdb table lists in-frame clones only, not all of them. The sample has 130,000 to 150,000 clones; 85% to 95% are singletons. Concerning this clone: Antigen: not known. An end of the junction differs from the germline gene, which may be a read error.

Germline V gene sequence: CDR1 SGHAT, CDR2 FQNNGV. The CDR3 has 12 amino acids. This rearrangement joins TRBV11-2 to TRBJ2-7, with unresolved D. Sequencing was performed on peripheral blood, taken after recovery from COVID-19. This receptor was identified in an adult who had recovered from COVID-19. The CDR3, as DNA: TGTGCCAGCAGCTTAGGGGATGGCGGCGTTGGCTTC. Translated, it gives CASSLGDGGVGF.